The present entry profiles one TCR beta chain with its context. Its antigen is not identified. Time point here: week 5, during vaccination. Doses consisted of 300 ug of mutant IDH1 20-mer peptide each, paired with topical imiquimod. This CDR3 is built from 19 residues. Germline lookup yields CDR1 WSHSY and CDR2 SAAADI. After removal of 0 bases from V and 3 bases from J, the junction contained 16 bases not matched to a gene. The sample originates from a study of a mutant IDH1 vaccine in newly diagnosed glioma. Study-level points and caveats: With respect to changes in top peripheral T cell clonotypes, pseudoprogression seemed unrelated. Around 93% of patients showed vaccine-induced immune responses across multiple MHC alleles.

The protocol was immunoSEQ multiplex PCR, while the TCRdb copy is restricted to in-frame clones and leaves out a portion. This sample has about 54,000 clones, with 70% to 90% found just once. Sample: PBMCs, taken from a glioma patient whose treatment included an IDH1 peptide vaccine. The chain employs TRBV10-2 and TRBJ2-7; TRBD1 agrees at 8 bases. The clonotype originates from a young man with glioma. The CDR3 region is CASSESRTGIKRRGYEQYF. CDR3 DNA: TGCGCCAGCAGTGAGTCGAGGACAGGGATTAAACGGAGAGGCTACGAGCAGTACTTC.